The rows below give T cell receptor beta chains drawn from one sample of a study of control samples from healthy donors and cancer patients. The method was immunoSEQ multiplex PCR; TCRdb's version includes in-frame clones alone and lacks a portion of them. The sample has 50,000 to 70,000 clones, around 96% seen once; the top ten hold around 0.99%. Material: blood. These receptors all come from a woman between 18 and 29 years old in good health. Each CDR3 is given with its conserved first and last residue. The D gene is left open where the match is weak. Size tells how often a clone was seen (once, few, many) or the class of an expanded clone, and some rows leave it out.

v_gene	d_gene	abundance	j_gene	CDR3aa	CDR3nt
TRBV7-9	TRBD1	-	TRBJ1-2	CASSLTQGQGSYGYTF	TGTGCCAGCAGCTTAACTCAGGGACAGGGGAGCTATGGCTACACCTTC
TRBV7-3	-	-	TRBJ2-7	CASSLGHSYEQYF	TGTGCCAGCAGCTTAGGGCATTCCTACGAGCAGTACTTC
TRBV6-5	TRBD1	-	TRBJ1-1	CASIPTGTGAFF	TGTGCCAGCATCCCCACGGGGACAGGAGCTTTCTTT
TRBV5-5	-	-	TRBJ1-2	CASSRNTGGGYTF	TGTGCCAGCAGCCGCAACACAGGTGGAGGCTACACCTTC
TRBV29-1	-	-	TRBJ1-1	CSVDQGQYTEAFF	TGCAGCGTTGACCAGGGCCAGTACACTGAAGCTTTCTTT
TRBV5-1	-	-	TRBJ1-1	CASSPDTGEAFF	TGCGCCAGCAGCCCGGACACCGGTGAAGCTTTCTTT
TRBV27	-	-	TRBJ1-1	CASSLEVNTEAFF	TGTGCCAGCAGTTTGGAGGTGAACACTGAAGCTTTCTTT
TRBV11-2	TRBD2	-	TRBJ2-1	CASSPGGRHSYNEQFF	TGTGCCAGCAGCCCGGGGGGGCGCCACTCCTACAATGAGCAGTTCTTC
TRBV9	TRBD2	-	TRBJ2-4	CASSPLAGGLENIQYF	TGTGCCAGCAGCCCTCTAGCGGGGGGGCTTGAAAACATTCAGTACTTC
TRBV9	-	-	TRBJ1-1	CASSAYPGDTEAFF	TGTGCCAGCAGCGCTTACCCCGGGGACACTGAAGCTTTCTTT
TRBV6-5	-	-	TRBJ1-1	CASSFGATEGRAFF	TGTGCCAGCAGTTTCGGGGCGACAGAGGGACGGGCTTTCTTT
TRBV18	-	-	TRBJ1-1	CASSPAADRRLEAFF	TGTGCCAGCTCACCAGCGGCCGACAGGCGACTTGAAGCTTTCTTT
TRBV27	TRBD1	-	TRBJ1-2	CASSRTGGGGYTF	TGTGCCAGCAGTAGGACAGGGGGAGGGGGCTACACCTTC
TRBV2	-	-	TRBJ1-1	CARIQGYGLTEAFF	TGTGCCCGAATTCAGGGGTACGGGCTCACTGAAGCTTTCTTT
TRBV7-9	TRBD2	-	TRBJ2-1	CASSSGGIAYNEQFF	TGTGCCAGCAGCTCGGGGGGTATAGCCTACAATGAGCAGTTCTTC
TRBV6-1	TRBD1	-	TRBJ1-2	CASSAEDLQGANYGYTF	TGTGCCAGCAGTGCCGAAGACCTACAGGGGGCTAACTATGGCTACACCTTC
TRBV10-1	TRBD2	-	TRBJ2-5	CASSSGGAGETQYF	TGCGCCAGCAGTAGCGGGGGGGCCGGGGAGACCCAGTACTTC
TRBV2	-	-	TRBJ2-2	CAGNEIAGGTGELFF	TGTGCCGGCAATGAGATAGCAGGGGGGACCGGGGAGCTGTTTTTT
TRBV6-5	-	-	TRBJ1-6	CASWGWGSPLHF	TGTGCCAGCTGGGGATGGGGTTCACCCCTCCACTTT
TRBV6-6	-	-	TRBJ2-5	CASSYLAGAGETQYF	TGTGCCAGCAGTTACCTTGCGGGGGCCGGGGAGACCCAGTACTTC
TRBV29-1	-	-	TRBJ1-3	CSVPSGNTIYF	TGCAGCGTCCCGTCTGGAAACACCATATATTTT
TRBV7-2	TRBD2	few	TRBJ2-1	CASSLAGGPGNEQFF	TGTGCCAGCAGCCTAGCGGGGGGGCCAGGTAATGAGCAGTTCTTC
TRBV6-4	-	-	TRBJ2-3	CASSDSEKDTQYF	TGTGCCAGCAGTGACTCAGAGAAGGATACGCAGTATTTT
TRBV19	TRBD1	-	TRBJ1-2	CASSMGQRYGYTF	TGTGCCAGTAGTATGGGACAGAGATATGGCTACACCTTC
TRBV7-2	-	-	TRBJ1-2	CASSLASSDNYGYTF	TGTGCCAGCAGCTTAGCGAGCAGCGACAACTATGGCTACACCTTC
TRBV19	TRBD2	-	TRBJ2-1	CASSIVGTSGNEQFF	TGTGCCAGTAGTATAGTAGGGACTAGCGGCAATGAGCAGTTCTTC
TRBV18	-	-	TRBJ2-2	CASSPRENTGELFF	TGTGCCAGCTCACCTCGGGAGAACACCGGGGAGCTGTTTTTT
TRBV4-2	TRBD2	-	TRBJ2-7	CASSQNSGTSGGRTYEQYF	TGTGCCAGCAGCCAAAATTCGGGGACTAGCGGGGGTAGGACCTACGAGCAGTACTTC
TRBV6-5	-	-	TRBJ1-1	CASSTSRGQNTEAFF	TGTGCCAGCAGTACCTCCAGGGGACAGAACACTGAAGCTTTCTTT